This T cell receptor beta chain was sequenced during a study of cytomegalovirus exposure and HLA in healthy donors. Researchers ran the PCR with 60 Vbeta and 13 Jbeta primers. Profiled with immunoSEQ multiplex PCR; TCRdb holds only in-frame clones, not every one. The sample has approximately 150,000 clones, just under 80% seen once. General study results and limits: In a later analysis, DRB1 alleles had the most associated TCRs; HLA-C alleles the fewest.

About this clone itself: Its antigen is currently unknown.

The clonotype comes from a man between 18 and 29 years old in good health and CMV-seropositive. Sequencing used PBMCs.

Here the CDR3 reads CASSSREERHEQYF. The CDR3 bases are TGTGCCAGCAGCTCTCGCGAGGAGAGGCACGAGCAGTACTTC. The genes are TRBV7-9 and TRBJ2-7; D gene uncertain. Germline CDR1 SEHNR, CDR2 FQNEAQ (reference sequence). Trimming pared 4 bases from V and 5 bases from J, leaving 15 bases between. The CDR3 totals 14 residues. The complete variable domain, with remaining parts taken from reference TRBV7-9 and TRBJ2-7, reads DTGVSQNPRHKITKRGQNVTFRCDPISEHNRLYWYRQTLGQGPEFLTYFQNEAQLEKSRLLSDRFSAERPKGSFSTLEIQRTEQGDSAMYLCASSSREERHEQYFGPGTRLTVT.